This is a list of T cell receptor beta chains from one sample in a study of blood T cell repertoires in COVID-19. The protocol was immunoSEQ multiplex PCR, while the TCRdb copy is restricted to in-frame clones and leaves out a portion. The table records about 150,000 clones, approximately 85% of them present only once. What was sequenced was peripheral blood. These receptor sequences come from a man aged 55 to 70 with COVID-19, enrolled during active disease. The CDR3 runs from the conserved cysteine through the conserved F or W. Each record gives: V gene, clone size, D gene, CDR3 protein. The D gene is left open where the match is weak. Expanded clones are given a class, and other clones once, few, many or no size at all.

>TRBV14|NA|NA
CASSHQGTYEQYF
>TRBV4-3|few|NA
CASSQDWGRSGNTIYF
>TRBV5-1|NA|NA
CASSLQASGYTF
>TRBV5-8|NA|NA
CASHLLGTFDEQFF
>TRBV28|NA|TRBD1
CASSGLGRGLLDTEAFF
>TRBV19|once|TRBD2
CASSIVSGGVSTDTQYF
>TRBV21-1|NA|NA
CASSSRDRGGSPLHF
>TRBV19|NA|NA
CASTEQRGGTEAFF
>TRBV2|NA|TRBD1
CATQQGAGNEQFF
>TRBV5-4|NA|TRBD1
CASSRDREGYTF
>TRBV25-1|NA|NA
CASSDRARGDSPLHF
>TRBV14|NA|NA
CASSRGGEAAFF
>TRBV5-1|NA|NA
CASTGDPNNYGYTF
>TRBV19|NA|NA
CASSIDRDKNSGYTF
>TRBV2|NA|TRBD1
CASRNRGSSYNSPLHF
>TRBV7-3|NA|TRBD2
CASSLTPGGPSTDTQYF
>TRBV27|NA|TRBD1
CASSFTGVHGYTF
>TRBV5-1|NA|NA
CASSATRGNTEAFF
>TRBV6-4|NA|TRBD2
CASRASGKETQYF
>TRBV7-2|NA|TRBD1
CASSPGTGLYGYTF
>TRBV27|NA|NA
CASRPLADQPQHF
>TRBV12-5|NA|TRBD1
CASDMTGMNTGELFF
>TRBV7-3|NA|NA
CASSSPDRSYNEQFF
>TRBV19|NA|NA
CASSTRQWSGNTEAFF
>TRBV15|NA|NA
CATSRDAGARRNTIYF
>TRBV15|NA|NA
CATSPAGGRINTEAFF
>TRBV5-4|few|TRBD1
CASSGTGTYNSPLHF
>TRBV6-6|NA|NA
CASSSGGLSHYEQYF
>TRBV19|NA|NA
CASSIDWERGNEKLFF
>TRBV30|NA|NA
CAWSDRDFGYTF
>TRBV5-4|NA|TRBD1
CASRSGTANTGELFF
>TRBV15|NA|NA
CATSRDQGPSNQPQHF
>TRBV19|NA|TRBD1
CASSPDRVSHYGYTF
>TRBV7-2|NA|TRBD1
CASSLGTGVGEKLFF
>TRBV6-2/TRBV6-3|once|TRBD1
CASSSRGHIGNTEAFF
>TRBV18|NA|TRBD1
CASSGQTATNEKLFF
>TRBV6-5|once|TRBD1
CASRTGSTEAFF
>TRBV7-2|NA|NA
CASSYSRGQETQYF
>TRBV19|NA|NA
CASNALGALNEKLFF
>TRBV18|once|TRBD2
CASSLDYGGSEQYF
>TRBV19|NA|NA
CASSIGGGGYEQYF
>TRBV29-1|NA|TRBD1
CSVVTGGSGNTIYF
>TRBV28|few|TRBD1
CASRPQGASYNEQFF
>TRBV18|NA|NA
CASSLKGQTNTGELFF
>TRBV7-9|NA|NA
CASSLLNTNTGELFF
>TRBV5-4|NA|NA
CASSLRIPWGPSGNTIYF
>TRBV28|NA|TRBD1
CASSPGQGADYGYTF
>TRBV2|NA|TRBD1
CASSGQGYTIYF